This paragraph covers one T cell receptor (beta chain) sequence. Original data processing: Amplification with reference gene primers provided the estimates of nucleated cell counts. Only in-frame clones appear in the TCRdb table, and some are missing; sequencing was by immunoSEQ multiplex PCR. V and J calls plus clone size are reproduced from that table; the DNA served to infer D and trimming. The sample lists about 100,000 clones; about 89% were seen once. This entry is derived from a study of blood T cell repertoires in COVID-19. Study details: COVID-19 samples, acute and convalescent, were from the United States, Italy and Spain. PBMCs, B-cell-depleted T cells, or T cells were the source of the cDNA or gDNA that made up the material.

CDR1 is SGHTA, CDR2 FQGNSA, per germline. This CDR3 is 13 amino acids long. V lost 4 bases to trimming and J lost 4 bases, with 10 bases between them. The chain has TRBV7-2 and TRBJ1-1; D not certain. The source material was peripheral blood. The source is a human donor in a cohort sampled during active COVID-19. The CDR3: CASSSWGGTEAFF. For the CDR3, the DNA is TGTGCCAGCAGCTCCTGGGGAGGCACTGAAGCTTTCTTT.